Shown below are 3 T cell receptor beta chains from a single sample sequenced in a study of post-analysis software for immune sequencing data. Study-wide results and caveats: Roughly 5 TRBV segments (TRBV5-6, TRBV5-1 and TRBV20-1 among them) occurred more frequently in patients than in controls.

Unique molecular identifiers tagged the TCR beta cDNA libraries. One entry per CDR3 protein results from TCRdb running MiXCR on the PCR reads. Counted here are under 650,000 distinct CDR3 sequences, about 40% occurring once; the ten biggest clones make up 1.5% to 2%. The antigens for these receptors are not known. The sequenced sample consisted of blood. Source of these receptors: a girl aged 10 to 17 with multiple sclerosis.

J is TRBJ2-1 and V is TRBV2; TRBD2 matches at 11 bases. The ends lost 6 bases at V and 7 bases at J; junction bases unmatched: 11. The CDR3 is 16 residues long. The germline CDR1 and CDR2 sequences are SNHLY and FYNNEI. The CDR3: CASSELLAGVGNEQFF. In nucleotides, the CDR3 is TGTGCCAGCAGCGAACTACTAGCGGGGGTAGGGAATGAGCAGTTCTTC. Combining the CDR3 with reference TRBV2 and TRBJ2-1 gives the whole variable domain EPEVTQTPSHQVTQMGQEVILRCVPISNHLYFYWYRQILGQKVEFLVSFYNNEISEKSEIFDDQFSVERPDGSNFTLKIRSTKLEDSAMYFCASSELLAGVGNEQFFGPGTRLTVL.

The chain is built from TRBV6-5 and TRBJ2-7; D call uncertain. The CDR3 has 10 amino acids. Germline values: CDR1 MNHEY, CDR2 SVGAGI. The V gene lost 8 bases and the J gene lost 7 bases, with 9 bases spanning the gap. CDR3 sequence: CASGSNEQYF. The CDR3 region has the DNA TGTGCCAGCGGGTCTAATGAGCAGTACTTC.

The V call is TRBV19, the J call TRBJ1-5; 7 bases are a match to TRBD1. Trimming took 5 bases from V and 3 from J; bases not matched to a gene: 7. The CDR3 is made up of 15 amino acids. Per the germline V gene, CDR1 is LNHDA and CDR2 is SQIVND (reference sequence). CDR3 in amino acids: CASSPLGQFNQPQHF. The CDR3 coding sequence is TGTGCCAGTAGTCCGCTGGGACAGTTCAATCAGCCCCAGCATTTT. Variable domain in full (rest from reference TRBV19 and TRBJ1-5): DGGITQSPKYLFRKEGQNVTLSCEQNLNHDAMYWYRQDPGQGLRLIYYSQIVNDFQKGDIAEGYSVSREKKESFPLTVTSAQKNPTAFYLCASSPLGQFNQPQHFGDGTRLSIL.